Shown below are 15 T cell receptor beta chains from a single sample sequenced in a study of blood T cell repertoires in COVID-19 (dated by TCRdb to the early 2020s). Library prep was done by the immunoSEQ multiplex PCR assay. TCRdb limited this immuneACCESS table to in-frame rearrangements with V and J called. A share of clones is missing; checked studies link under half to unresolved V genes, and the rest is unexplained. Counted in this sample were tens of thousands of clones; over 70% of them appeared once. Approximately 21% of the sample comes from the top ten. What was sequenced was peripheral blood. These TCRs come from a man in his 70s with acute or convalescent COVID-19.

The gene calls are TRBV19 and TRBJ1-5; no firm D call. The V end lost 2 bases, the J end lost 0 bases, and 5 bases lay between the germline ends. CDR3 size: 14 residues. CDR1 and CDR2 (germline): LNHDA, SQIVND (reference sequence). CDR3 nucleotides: TGTGCCAGTAGTATATCCAGTAGCAATCAGCCCCAGCATTTT. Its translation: CASSISSSNQPQHF.

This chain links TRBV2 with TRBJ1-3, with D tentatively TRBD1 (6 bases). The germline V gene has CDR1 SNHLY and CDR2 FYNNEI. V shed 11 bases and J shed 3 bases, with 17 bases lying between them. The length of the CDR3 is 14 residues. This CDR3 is CASSKQGDGNTIYF. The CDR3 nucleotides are TGTGCCTCCAGCAAACAGGGAGATGGAAACACCATATATTTT.

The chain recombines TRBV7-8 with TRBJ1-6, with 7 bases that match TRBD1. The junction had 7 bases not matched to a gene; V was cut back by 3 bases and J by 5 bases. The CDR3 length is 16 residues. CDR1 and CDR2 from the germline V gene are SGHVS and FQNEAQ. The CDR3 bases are TGTGCCAGCAGCTTTTGGGGGACAGTAAATAATTCACCCCTCCACTTT. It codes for CASSFWGTVNNSPLHF.

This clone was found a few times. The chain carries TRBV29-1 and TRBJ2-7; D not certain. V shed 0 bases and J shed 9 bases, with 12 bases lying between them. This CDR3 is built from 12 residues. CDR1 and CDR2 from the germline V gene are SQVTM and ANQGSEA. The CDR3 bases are TGCAGCGTTGAAGATGGTCTCGGCGGGCAGTACTTC. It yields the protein CSVEDGLGGQYF.

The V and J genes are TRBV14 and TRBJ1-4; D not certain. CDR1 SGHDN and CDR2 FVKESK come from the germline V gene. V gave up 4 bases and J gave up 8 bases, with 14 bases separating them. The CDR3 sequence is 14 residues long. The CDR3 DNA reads TGTGCCAGCAGCCGGGCTCCCTTTGGAGAAAAACTGTTTTTT. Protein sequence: CASSRAPFGEKLFF.

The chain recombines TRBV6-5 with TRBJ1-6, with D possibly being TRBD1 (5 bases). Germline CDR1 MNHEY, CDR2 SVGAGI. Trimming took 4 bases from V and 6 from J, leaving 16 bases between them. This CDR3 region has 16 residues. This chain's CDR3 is CASSSLGGIVNSPLHF. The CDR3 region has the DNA TGTGCCAGCAGTTCCTTGGGGGGGATTGTTAATTCACCCCTCCACTTT.

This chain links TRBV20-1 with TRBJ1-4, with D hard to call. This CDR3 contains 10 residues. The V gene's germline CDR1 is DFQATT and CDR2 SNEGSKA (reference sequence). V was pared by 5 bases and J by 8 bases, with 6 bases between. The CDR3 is CSAGQEKLFF. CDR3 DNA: TGCAGTGCTGGGCAAGAAAAACTGTTTTTT.

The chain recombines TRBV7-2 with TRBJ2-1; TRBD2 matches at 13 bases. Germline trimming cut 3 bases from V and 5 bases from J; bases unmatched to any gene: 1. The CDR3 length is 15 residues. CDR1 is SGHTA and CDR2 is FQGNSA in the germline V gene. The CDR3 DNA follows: TGTGCCAGCAGCTTGACTAGCGGGAGGCACAATGAGCAGTTCTTC. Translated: CASSLTSGRHNEQFF.

The CDR3 DNA sequence: TGTGCCAGCTCACCAAGCTCCTCTGGAAACACCATATATTTT. This encodes CASSPSSSGNTIYF. The V gene is TRBV18, the J gene TRBJ1-3, with no clear D. CDR1 and CDR2 from the germline V gene are KGHSH and LQKENI. The CDR3 spans 14 residues. The ends were cut back, 2 bases at V and 0 bases at J, with 5 bases in the middle.

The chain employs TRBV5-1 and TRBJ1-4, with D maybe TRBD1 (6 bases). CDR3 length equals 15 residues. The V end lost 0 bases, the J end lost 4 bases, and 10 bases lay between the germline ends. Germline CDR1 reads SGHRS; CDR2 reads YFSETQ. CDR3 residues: CASSLATGNNEKLFF. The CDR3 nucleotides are TGCGCCAGCAGCTTGGCGACAGGCAATAATGAAAAACTGTTTTTT.

The CDR3 loop reads CASKAPNERGAFF. The DNA of the CDR3 is TGTGCCAGCAAGGCCCCAAACGAACGGGGAGCTTTCTTT. This chain connects TRBV2 to TRBJ1-1; D gene ambiguous. This CDR3 region has 13 residues. The V end lost 7 bases, the J end lost 10 bases, and 19 bases lay between the germline ends. Per the germline V gene, CDR1 is SNHLY and CDR2 is FYNNEI.

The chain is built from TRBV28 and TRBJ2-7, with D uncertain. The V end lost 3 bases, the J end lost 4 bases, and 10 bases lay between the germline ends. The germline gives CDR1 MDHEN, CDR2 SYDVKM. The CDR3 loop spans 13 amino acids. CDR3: CASSFDWNYEQYF. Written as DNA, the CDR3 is TGTGCCAGCAGTTTTGACTGGAATTACGAGCAGTACTTC.

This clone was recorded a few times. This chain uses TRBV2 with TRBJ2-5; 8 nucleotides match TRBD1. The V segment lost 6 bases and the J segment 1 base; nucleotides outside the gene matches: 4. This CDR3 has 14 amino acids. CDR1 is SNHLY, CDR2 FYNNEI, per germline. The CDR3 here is CASSGGTGQETQYF. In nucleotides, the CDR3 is TGTGCCAGCAGCGGTGGGACAGGCCAAGAGACCCAGTACTTC.

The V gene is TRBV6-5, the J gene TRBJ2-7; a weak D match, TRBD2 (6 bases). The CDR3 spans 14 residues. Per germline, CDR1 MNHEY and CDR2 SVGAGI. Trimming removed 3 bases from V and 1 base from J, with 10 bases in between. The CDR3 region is CASSYRRGSYEQYF. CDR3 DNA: TGTGCCAGCAGTTATAGACGGGGGTCCTACGAGCAGTACTTC.

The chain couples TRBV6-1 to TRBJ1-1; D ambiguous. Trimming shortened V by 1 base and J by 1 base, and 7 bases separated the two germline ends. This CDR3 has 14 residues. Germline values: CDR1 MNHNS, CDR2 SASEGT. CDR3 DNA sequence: TGTGCCAGCAGTGAAGACGGGTGGAACACTGAAGCTTTCTTT. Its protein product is CASSEDGWNTEAFF.